The 10 T cell receptor beta chains reported below all come from one sample, sequenced in a study of T-cell memory formation after mild COVID-19. TCRdb re-called the 5' RACE reads through MiXCR, storing one row per CDR3 protein. In the table there are around 100,000 distinct CDR3 sequences, around 10% of which are singletons. The source material was PBMCs or a T cell subset sorted from them (not recorded which). These receptors all stem from a man aged 18 to 35 who had mild COVID-19 (a few samples of this study predate the infection). Cell type and time point are not known.

This clonotype was found a few times. The chain joins TRBV29-1 to TRBJ2-1; D is unclear. Looked up from germline, CDR1 is SQVTM and CDR2 is ANQGSEA. V was clipped by 0 bases and J by 4 bases, with 4 bases between them. The CDR3 extends over 12 amino acids. CDR3 nucleotides: TGCAGCGTTGAAGACCAGTACAATGAGCAGTTCTTC. Protein sequence: CSVEDQYNEQFF.

In its sample, this clonotype was seen many times. V usage is TRBV2 and J usage is TRBJ2-3; D not resolved. Germline lookup yields CDR1 SNHLY and CDR2 FYNNEI. The CDR3 has 12 amino acids. The V end lost 3 bases, the J end lost 0 bases, and 1 base lay between the germline ends. The CDR3 nucleotides are TGTGCCAGCAGTGACAGCACAGATACGCAGTATTTT. Amino acids: CASSDSTDTQYF.

This chain connects TRBV6-5 to TRBJ2-2; 9 nucleotides match TRBD1. This CDR3 has 16 residues. The V gene end was trimmed by 6 bases and the J gene end by 3 bases; junction bases not matched to a gene: 8. CDR1 and CDR2 from the germline V gene are MNHEY and SVGAGI. CDR3 protein: CASREQGAEDTGELFF. The CDR3 coding sequence is TGTGCCAGCAGGGAACAGGGGGCGGAAGACACCGGGGAGCTGTTTTTT.

This clonotype was detected ten times or more. This rearrangement joins TRBV7-3 to TRBJ2-1; possibly TRBD2 for D (6 bases). Germline lookup yields CDR1 SGHTA and CDR2 FQGTGA. Between the trimmed V and J ends, which lost 5 bases and 3 bases, there was a span of 17 bases. CDR3 size: 16 residues. In DNA, the CDR3 is TGTGCCAGCAGCCCTAATCCCGGACTACACTACAATGAGCAGTTCTTC. Its translation is CASSPNPGLHYNEQFF.

This clonotype was picked up a small number of times. The chain uses TRBV27 and TRBJ2-4, with D maybe TRBD1 (5 bases). The V and J ends lost 3 bases and 7 bases respectively, with 19 bases between them. Per germline, CDR1 MNHEY and CDR2 SMNVEV (reference sequence). This CDR3 contains 16 residues. Here the CDR3 DNA reads TGTGCCAGCAGTTTTGTGGGGTCCAACCCAGGGAACATTCAGTACTTC. This encodes CASSFVGSNPGNIQYF.

This clonotype was seen a handful of times. The V call is TRBV7-2, the J call TRBJ2-7, with a possible D match to TRBD2 (5 bases). The germline CDR1 and CDR2 sequences are SGHTA and FQGNSA. The CDR3 contains 14 residues. V was pared by 2 bases and J by 4 bases, with 12 bases between. CDR3 DNA sequence: TGTGCCAGCAGCTTAATCGCAGGAGGATACGAGCAGTACGTC. It specifies CASSLIAGGYEQYV.

The rearrangement uses TRBV5-1 and TRBJ1-1; D perhaps matches TRBD1 (5 bases). Trimming removed 2 bases at V and 1 base at J, with 9 bases between. Per the germline V gene, CDR1 is SGHRS and CDR2 is YFSETQ. CDR3 length: 14 amino acids. The CDR3 loop reads CASSFRDRNTEAFF. CDR3 nucleotide sequence: TGCGCCAGCAGCTTTAGGGACCGGAACACTGAAGCTTTCTTT.

This clonotype occurred many times. This chain connects TRBV5-1 to TRBJ2-7; D unresolved. Germline CDR1 SGHRS, CDR2 YFSETQ. The CDR3 covers 13 residues. V was shortened by 0 bases and J by 4 bases, with 8 bases between the two germline ends. The CDR3 nucleotides are TGCGCCAGCAGCTTGGTGGTCGGATACGAGCAGTACTTC. Translation: CASSLVVGYEQYF.

The J gene is TRBJ1-4, the V gene TRBV7-9, with D tentatively TRBD1 (5 bases). CDR3 length equals 17 residues. Trimming stripped 4 bases from V and 0 bases from J, with 15 bases between. Germline V gene sequence: CDR1 SEHNR, CDR2 FQNEAQ (reference sequence). CDR3 amino acids: CASSSWAGTATNEKLFF. In DNA form, the CDR3 reads TGTGCCAGCAGCTCCTGGGCGGGGACCGCAACTAATGAAAAACTGTTTTTT.

This clonotype was observed many times. This chain links TRBV19 with TRBJ1-2; D is uncertain. Germline CDR1 reads LNHDA; CDR2 reads SQIVND (reference sequence). V lost 7 bases to trimming and J lost 6 bases, with 6 bases between them. The length of the CDR3 is 10 residues. The CDR3 spells CASKADGYTF. The CDR3 nucleotides read TGTGCCAGTAAGGCGGATGGCTACACCTTC.